The 30 T cell receptor beta chains below were found in one sample sequenced in a study of cytomegalovirus exposure and HLA in healthy donors. This PCR relied on a set of 60 Vbeta primers and 13 Jbeta primers. TCRdb's copy holds only in-frame clones and misses some; the assay was immunoSEQ multiplex PCR. The sample lists approximately 200,000 clones, around 81% occurring once. Sequenced sample: PBMCs. Source of these receptors: a woman aged 18-29 years in good health and CMV-seropositive.

The chain uses TRBV7-2 and TRBJ1-2, with D possibly being TRBD1 (6 bases). This CDR3 comprises 14 residues. V lost 1 base to trimming and J lost 5 bases, with 11 bases between them. Per germline, CDR1 SGHTA and CDR2 FQGNSA. Here the CDR3 DNA reads TGTGCCAGCAGCTTAGTAGGGCAGGGGTATGGCTACACCTTC. Encoded protein: CASSLVGQGYGYTF.

The chain couples TRBV5-6 to TRBJ2-3, with D perhaps TRBD1 (6 bases). CDR1 and CDR2 from the germline V gene are SGHDT and YYEEEE. The CDR3 runs 16 residues. The V end was cut by 4 bases, the J end by 5 bases, with 20 bases between. The chain's CDR3 is CASSALGTKGVDTQYF. DNA for the CDR3: TGTGCCAGCAGCGCCCTAGGGACAAAAGGGGTAGATACGCAGTATTTT.

CDR3 region: CASSLLPRSTGELFF. CDR3 DNA: TGTGCCAGCAGCTTGCTGCCGCGTTCCACCGGGGAGCTGTTTTTT. The rearrangement uses TRBV5-5 and TRBJ2-2; D remains unclear. V lost 1 base to trimming and J lost 4 bases, with 11 bases between them. Germline loops: CDR1 SGHKS, CDR2 YYEKEE (reference sequence). The CDR3 spans 15 residues.

This clone has a single count. The chain couples TRBV6-6 to TRBJ1-1; D possibly corresponds to TRBD1 (6 bases). CDR3 size: 12 residues. Trimming cost V 3 bases and J 7 bases, with 9 bases left between them. Germline CDR1 reads MNHNY; CDR2 reads SVGAGI (reference sequence). CDR3 residues: CASSYGGIEAFF. The CDR3, as DNA: TGTGCCAGCAGTTATGGGGGCATTGAAGCTTTCTTT.

This clone has a single count. This chain joins TRBV5-1 and TRBJ2-2; 11 positions agree with TRBD2. Germline-derived CDR1 and CDR2 are SGHRS and YFSETQ. The junction had 8 bases not matched to a gene; V was cut back by 5 bases and J by 2 bases. This CDR3 is 17 amino acids long. The CDR3 DNA reads as TGCGCCAGCAGGAGAACTAGCGGGGGCCAAAACACCGGGGAGCTGTTTTTT. This encodes CASRRTSGGQNTGELFF.

The chain employs TRBV29-1 and TRBJ2-7; 11 nucleotides align to TRBD1. In germline, CDR1 is SQVTM, CDR2 ANQGSEA. This CDR3 spans 15 amino acids. CDR3 loop: CTIGGQGATSYEQYF. In DNA form, the CDR3 reads TGCACCATTGGCGGACAGGGGGCAACCTCCTACGAGCAGTACTTC.

Only one count was recorded for this clone. This rearrangement joins TRBV5-1 to TRBJ2-7, with D perhaps TRBD1 (6 bases). The CDR3 extends over 14 amino acids. Germline values: CDR1 SGHRS, CDR2 YFSETQ. The V gene lost 1 base and the J gene lost 2 bases, with 10 bases spanning the gap. This CDR3 is CASSLRRGAYEQYF. CDR3 nucleotides: TGCGCCAGCAGCTTGCGCAGGGGAGCCTACGAGCAGTACTTC.

The chain joins TRBV4-1 to TRBJ2-2; TRBD1 agrees at 7 bases. With V trimmed by 3 bases and J by 4 bases, 11 bases remained unmatched. CDR1 and CDR2 from the germline V gene are MGHRA and YSYEKL. The CDR3 runs 17 residues. The CDR3 DNA sequence: TGCGCCAGCAGCCACGTCTCAACAGGGGCGAGCACCGGGGAGCTGTTTTTT. Translating it yields CASSHVSTGASTGELFF.

The chain uses TRBV7-2 and TRBJ2-3, with D tentatively TRBD2 (6 bases). V was cut by 5 bases and J by 1 base, with 16 bases left in between. Germline V gene data show CDR1 as SGHTA and CDR2 as FQGNSA. The CDR3 covers 16 residues. The CDR3 nucleotides are TGTGCCAGCAGCCGTGGGGCGGGGTTCGGCACAGATACGCAGTATTTT. Residues: CASSRGAGFGTDTQYF.

The chain joins TRBV6-6 to TRBJ1-5; 8 positions match TRBD1. The CDR3 totals 15 residues. CDR1 is MNHNY and CDR2 is SVGAGI in the germline V gene (reference sequence). With V trimmed by 0 bases and J by 2 bases, 0 bases remained unmatched. Written as DNA, the CDR3 is TGTGCCAGCAGTTACTCGACAGGGGGCAATCAGCCCCAGCATTTT. Amino acids: CASSYSTGGNQPQHF.

Comment on this clone: One end of the junction varies from germline; a read error may be responsible. Other DNA sequences in this sample translate to the same CDR3. The J gene is TRBJ1-1, the V gene TRBV30; 8 bases agree with TRBD1. Germline V lookup: CDR1 GTSNPN, CDR2 SVGIG (reference sequence). The length of the CDR3 is 13 residues. The CDR3 sequence is CAWSGTGNTEAFF. The CDR3 DNA is TGCGCCTGGAGTGGGACAGGGAACACTGAAGCTTTCTTT.

In regard to this clone: Additional DNA sequences in this sample encode the identical CDR3. The chain couples TRBV7-9 to TRBJ1-3, with D unresolved. Per germline, CDR1 SEHNR and CDR2 FQNEAQ (reference sequence). The CDR3 is 12 amino acids. Between the trimmed V and J ends, which lost 5 bases and 3 bases, there was a span of 5 bases. The CDR3 nucleotides read TGTGCCAGCAGCCTCAGTGGAAACACCATATATTTT. Amino acid sequence: CASSLSGNTIYF.

This chain connects TRBV10-3 to TRBJ2-3; 10 bases match TRBD2. The CDR3 is 15 residues long. Germline lookup yields CDR1 ENHRY and CDR2 SYGVKD. The V segment lost 7 bases and the J segment 1 base; nucleotides outside the gene matches: 5. In nucleotides, the CDR3 is TGTGCCATCACCGCTAGCGGGGGCCGCACAGATACGCAGTATTTT. Protein product: CAITASGGRTDTQYF.

The V and J genes are TRBV7-8 and TRBJ1-5, with TRBD1 matching 7 bases. This CDR3 is built from 16 residues. The V and J ends lost 1 base and 5 bases, in that order; junction bases with no gene match: 8. Germline loops: CDR1 SGHVS, CDR2 FQNEAQ. CDR3 sequence: CASSLEGRGLDQPQHF. The CDR3 DNA reads as TGTGCCAGCAGCTTAGAGGGTAGGGGGCTAGATCAGCCCCAGCATTTT.

This chain joins TRBV2 and TRBJ1-2; weak D call: TRBD1 (6 bases). From germline, CDR1 is SNHLY and CDR2 FYNNEI. The V and J ends lost 6 bases and 4 bases respectively, with 18 bases between them. This CDR3 is 15 amino acids long. The CDR3 DNA reads TGTGCCAGCAGGAGAGAGGCACAGGGATCCTATGGCTACACCTTC. Its protein is CASRREAQGSYGYTF.

This clone is a singleton in its sample. The genes are TRBV7-9 and TRBJ2-4, with TRBD2 matching 7 bases. CDR1 and CDR2 from the germline V gene are SEHNR and FQNEAQ (reference sequence). This CDR3 comprises 17 residues. J gave up 0 bases and V 1 base, and 6 bases lay outside the gene matches. The CDR3 nucleotides are TGTGCCAGCAGCTTAGAGGCTAGCGGTCTAGCCAAAAACATTCAGTACTTC. It translates to CASSLEASGLAKNIQYF.

The V call is TRBV7-2, the J call TRBJ1-2, with D perhaps matching TRBD1 (6 bases). Per germline, CDR1 SGHTA and CDR2 FQGNSA. The CDR3 has 14 residues. V lost 5 bases and J lost 4, with 14 bases in between. This chain's CDR3 is CASSMGHRSYGYTF. The CDR3, as DNA: TGTGCCAGCAGCATGGGACACCGATCCTATGGCTACACCTTC.

This clone was detected a few times. The rearrangement uses TRBV10-1 and TRBJ2-5; 8 bases align to TRBD1. The J call may not be correct, given that the DNA end is closer to TRBJ2-7. CDR3 length: 14 amino acids. The germline CDR1 and CDR2 sequences are WNHNN and SYGVQD (reference sequence). CDR3 sequence: CASSETGGAYEQYF. In DNA form, the CDR3 reads TGCGCCAGCAGTGAAACAGGGGGAGCCTACGAGCAGTACTTC.

The V and J genes are TRBV29-1 and TRBJ1-1; D possibly corresponds to TRBD1 (5 bases). CDR1 and CDR2 from the germline V gene are SQVTM and ANQGSEA. The CDR3 has 14 amino acids. Trimming cost V 3 bases and J 0 bases, with 11 bases left between them. CDR3: CSVDIPGLNTEAFF. The CDR3 coding sequence is TGCAGCGTTGATATTCCAGGGCTGAACACTGAAGCTTTCTTT.

A word on this clone: Other nucleotide sequences in the sample specify the same CDR3. The rearrangement links TRBV5-1 to TRBJ2-1; D is uncertain. The CDR3 consists of 12 residues. Trimming left V 2 bases short and J 3 bases short, with 3 bases between. CDR1 and CDR2 (germline): SGHRS, YFSETQ. CDR3 residues: CASSFSYNEQFF. CDR3 DNA: TGCGCCAGCAGCTTTAGCTACAATGAGCAGTTCTTC.

This clone has only a few counts. The chain has TRBV6-7 and TRBJ2-2, with D possibly matching TRBD2 (7 bases). TRBV6-7 is an open reading frame whose function is uncertain. This CDR3 has 17 residues. Trimming stripped 4 bases from V and 4 bases from J, with 19 bases between. The CDR3 bases are TGTGCCAGCAGTTCTACAAGGCGGGGGCCCTCCACCGGGGAGCTGTTTTTT. Encoded protein: CASSSTRRGPSTGELFF.

The chain links TRBV30 to TRBJ1-4; weak D call: TRBD1 (6 bases). Germline V gene lookup returns CDR1 GTSNPN and CDR2 SVGIG (reference sequence). The CDR3 has 14 residues. Trimming shortened V by 5 bases and J by 5 bases, and 15 bases separated the two germline ends. In nucleotides, the CDR3 is TGTGCCTGGGACAACAGGGCAGCAAATGAAAAACTGTTTTTT. Translated, it gives CAWDNRAANEKLFF. Combining the CDR3 with reference TRBV30 and TRBJ1-4 gives the whole variable domain SQTIHQWPATLVQPVGSPLSLECTVEGTSNPNLYWYRQAAGRGLQLLFYSVGIGQISSEVPQNLSASRPQDRQFILSSKKLLLSDSGFYLCAWDNRAANEKLFFGSGTQLSVL.

The rearrangement joins TRBV11-2 to TRBJ2-7, with TRBD2 as a possible D gene (5 bases). Germline-derived CDR1 and CDR2 are SGHAT and FQNNGV. The ends were cut back, 3 bases at V and 4 bases at J, with 13 bases in the middle. The CDR3 loop spans 14 amino acids. The CDR3 DNA follows: TGTGCCAGCAGCTTGCGGGCGGGTCGTTACGAGCAGTACTTC. This sequence encodes CASSLRAGRYEQYF.

This chain links TRBV6-5 with TRBJ1-1; D call uncertain. The CDR3 is 15 residues long. CDR1 and CDR2 (germline): MNHEY, SVGAGI. The V and J ends lost 3 bases and 0 bases respectively, with 11 bases between them. The DNA for the CDR3 is TGTGCCAGCAGTTATGCGCACCTTATGAACACTGAAGCTTTCTTT. It specifies CASSYAHLMNTEAFF.

The chain is built from TRBV6-6 and TRBJ1-6, with 7 bases aligning to TRBD1. This CDR3 is built from 15 residues. Looked up from germline, CDR1 is MNHNY and CDR2 is SVGAGI (reference sequence). The junction had 7 bases not matched to a gene; V was cut back by 4 bases and J by 7 bases. The CDR3 loop reads CASSSMTGHNSPLHF. The CDR3 nucleotides read TGTGCCAGCAGTTCCATGACAGGGCACAATTCACCCCTCCACTTT.

The rearrangement uses TRBV15 and TRBJ1-4; D is unclear. Trimming took off 0 bases at V and 8 bases at J, with 7 bases between the two ends. CDR3 size: 13 residues. CDR1 is LNHNV and CDR2 is YYDKDF in the germline V gene (reference sequence). CDR3 protein: CATSRDVAEKLFF. CDR3 in DNA: TGTGCCACCAGCAGAGATGTAGCCGAAAAACTGTTTTTT.

The rearrangement links TRBV29-1 to TRBJ1-1; 7 nucleotides line up with TRBD1. The J segment lost 1 base and the V segment lost 5 bases, leaving 7 bases of the junction unmatched. Germline CDR1 reads SQVTM; CDR2 reads ANQGSEA. The CDR3 contains 14 residues. This CDR3 is CSVSFGTANTEAFF. The CDR3 DNA sequence: TGCAGCGTTTCTTTCGGGACAGCGAACACTGAAGCTTTCTTT.

V is TRBV4-1 and J is TRBJ1-5; D ambiguous. This CDR3 spans 14 amino acids. Germline V gene data show CDR1 as MGHRA and CDR2 as YSYEKL. Trimming shortened V by 1 base and J by 4 bases, and 8 bases separated the two germline ends. Here the CDR3 DNA reads TGCGCCAGCAGCCAAGTGACACCGAATCAGCCCCAGCATTTT. Its translation is CASSQVTPNQPQHF.

This clone was found a few times. This sequence joins TRBV7-9 and TRBJ1-4; possibly TRBD1 for D (6 bases). CDR3 size: 16 residues. CDR1 and CDR2 from the germline V gene are SEHNR and FQNEAQ (reference sequence). V lost 1 base and J 8 bases, leaving 17 bases between the germline ends. The CDR3 DNA follows: TGTGCCAGCAGCTTAGTCGGAACAGGGTATCAGGAAAAACTGTTTTTT. Translation: CASSLVGTGYQEKLFF.

The chain has TRBV27 and TRBJ1-2; perhaps TRBD1 as D (5 bases). Germline V lookup: CDR1 MNHEY, CDR2 SMNVEV (reference sequence). V gave up 2 bases and J gave up 1 base, with 14 bases separating them. The CDR3 has 16 residues. This chain's CDR3 is CASSLVMEGVNYGYTF. The CDR3 DNA reads TGTGCCAGCAGTTTAGTTATGGAAGGGGTTAACTATGGCTACACCTTC.